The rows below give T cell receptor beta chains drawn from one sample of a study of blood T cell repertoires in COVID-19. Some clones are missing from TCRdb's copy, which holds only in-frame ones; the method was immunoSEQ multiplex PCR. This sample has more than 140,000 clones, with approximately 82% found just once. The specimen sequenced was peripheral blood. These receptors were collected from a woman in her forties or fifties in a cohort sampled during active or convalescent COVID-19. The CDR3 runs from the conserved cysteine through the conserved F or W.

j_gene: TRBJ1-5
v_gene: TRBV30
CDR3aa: CAWSLSSNQPQHF

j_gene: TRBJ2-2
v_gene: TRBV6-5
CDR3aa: CASSYSGESGELFF

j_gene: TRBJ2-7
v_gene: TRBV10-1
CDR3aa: CASSEGRPGTYEQYF

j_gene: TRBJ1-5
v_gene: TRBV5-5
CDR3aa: CASSPQGAGNQPQHF

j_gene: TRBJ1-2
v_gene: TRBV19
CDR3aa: CASSTTGTGGPRGYGYTF

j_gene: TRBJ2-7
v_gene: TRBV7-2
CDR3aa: CASSLGQGRTYEQYF

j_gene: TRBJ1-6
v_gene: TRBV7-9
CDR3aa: CASSSPPAPLHF

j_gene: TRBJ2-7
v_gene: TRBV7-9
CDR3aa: CASTPTSGGAYEQYF

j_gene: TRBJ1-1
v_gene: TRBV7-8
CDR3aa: CASSLGQLNTEAFF

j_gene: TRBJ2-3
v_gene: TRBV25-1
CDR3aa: CASIAAYTDTQYF

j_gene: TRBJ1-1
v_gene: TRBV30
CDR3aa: CAWSVAEGTEAFF

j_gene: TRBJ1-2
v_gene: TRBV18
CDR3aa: CASSPGTGADGYTF

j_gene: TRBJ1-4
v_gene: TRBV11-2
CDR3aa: CASSLGRRYEKLFF

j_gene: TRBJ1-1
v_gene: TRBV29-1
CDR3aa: CSVEGQGNTEAFF

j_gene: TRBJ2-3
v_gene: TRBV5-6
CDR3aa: CAGKQGARDTQYF

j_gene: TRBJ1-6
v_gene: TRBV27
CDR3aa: CASSLDRGVSPLHF

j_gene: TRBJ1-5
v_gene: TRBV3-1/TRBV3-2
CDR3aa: CASSVGTGGGQPQHF

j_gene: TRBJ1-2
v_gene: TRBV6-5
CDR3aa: CASSPTGISYGYTF

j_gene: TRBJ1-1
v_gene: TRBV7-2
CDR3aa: CASSLATGEVTEAFF

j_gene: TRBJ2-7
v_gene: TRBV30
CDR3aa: CAWSEGVRQYF

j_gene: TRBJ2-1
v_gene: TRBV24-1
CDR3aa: CATSGASGGGEQFF

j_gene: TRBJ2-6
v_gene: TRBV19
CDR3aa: CASRGGRSGANVLTF